What follows are 26 T cell receptor beta chains derived from one specimen sequenced in a study of tumor and adjacent non-tumor tissue in lung cancer. The library came from three nested PCR rounds adapted from ARM-PCR protocols. TCRdb re-derived calls from the multiplex PCR reads in MiXCR, one entry per CDR3 protein. The sample carries roughly 150,000 distinct CDR3 sequences, roughly 70% recorded once. The template was RNA from unsorted bulk tissue. The specimen sequenced was lung tumor tissue. The origin of the receptors is a man in his 60s with small cell lung cancer.

This clonotype was detected ten times or more. The chain links TRBV5-6 to TRBJ2-5; 10 bases are shared with TRBD2. V was pared by 4 bases and J by 2 bases, with 11 bases of the junction left unmatched. Looked up from germline, CDR1 is SGHDT and CDR2 is YYEEEE. The length of the CDR3 is 17 residues. The CDR3 DNA sequence: TGTGCCAGCAGCCGAATGTCTAGCGGGAGAGCTCAAGAGACCCAGTACTTC. Residues: CASSRMSSGRAQETQYF.

With regard to this clonotype: A much larger clone lies one base from this, so it may be a read error. The chain joins TRBV5-6 to TRBJ2-1, with 7 bases that match TRBD1. The J segment lost 10 bases and the V segment lost 0 bases, leaving 7 bases of the junction unmatched. Germline CDR1 is SGHDT and CDR2 is YYEEEE. CDR3 length: 14 amino acids. The CDR3 sequence is CASSLGRGGTEQFF. DNA for the CDR3: TGTGCCAGCAGCTTGGGGAGAGGGGGCACGGAGCAGTTCTTC.

The chain couples TRBV6-6 to TRBJ1-1, with D hard to call. Germline-derived CDR1 and CDR2 are MNHNY and SVGAGI (reference sequence). The CDR3 consists of 14 residues. Trimming shortened V by 6 bases and J by 4 bases, and 15 bases separated the two germline ends. The CDR3 DNA is TGTGCCAGCAGGCGCAGGAGCCTCACCACTGAAGCTTTCTTT. This encodes CASRRRSLTTEAFF.

This clonotype was seen ten or more times. The CDR3 sequence: CASSLLANRYNEQFF. The CDR3 nucleotides are TGTGCCAGCAGTTTGCTAGCGAATAGATACAATGAGCAGTTCTTC. This sequence joins TRBV11-1 and TRBJ2-1; D is perhaps TRBD2 (6 bases). The germline CDR1 and CDR2 sequences are SGHAT and FQDESV (reference sequence). There are 15 residues in the CDR3. Trimming removed 6 bases at V and 4 bases at J, with 16 bases between. The whole variable domain, filled in from reference TRBV11-1 and TRBJ2-1, reads EAEVAQSPRYKITEKSQAVAFWCDPISGHATLYWYRQILGQGPELLVQFQDESVVDDSQLPKDRFSAERLKGVDSTLKIQPAELGDSAMYLCASSLLANRYNEQFFGPGTRLTVL.

With regard to this clonotype: The limits of the CDR3 on the DNA are not certain, so only TCRdb's listed CDR3 is given. The chain links TRBV11-3 to TRBJ2-6; the table's D call, TRBD1, was not checked against the DNA. CDR1 is SGHNT, CDR2 YENEEA, per germline. The CDR3 has 17 residues if both end residues are counted. CDR3 in amino acids: CASRVGQGTSGANVLTF.

A word on this clonotype: A much larger clone lies a single base off, so this may be a read error. The chain combines TRBV20-1 with TRBJ2-3; the D gene could be TRBD1 or TRBD2 (5 bases each). This CDR3 comprises 12 residues. Looked up from germline, CDR1 is DFQATT and CDR2 is SNEGSKA (reference sequence). The DNA for the CDR3 is TGCTGTGCTAGAGGGGACACAGATACGCAGTATTTT. Amino acid sequence: CCARGDTDTQYF.

In regard to this clonotype: It may be a read error: a sequence one base away is much more abundant. The chain couples TRBV12-3 or TRBV12-4 to TRBJ1-5; D unresolved. The CDR3 length is 12 residues. The CDR3 DNA reads as TGTGCCAGCATTTTAAGGCCACAGCCCCAGCATTTT. As protein: CASILRPQPQHF.

A note on this clonotype: A single base separates this from a much larger clone, so it may be a read error. V and J are TRBV24-1 and TRBJ2-2, with a tentative D call TRBD2 (5 bases). Germline-derived CDR1 and CDR2 are KGHDR and SFDVKD. The CDR3 has 13 residues. CDR3 residues: CATFDGNTGELLF. The CDR3 nucleotides are TGTGCCACCTTTGACGGAAACACCGGGGAGCTGCTTTTT.

The rearrangement joins TRBV11-2 to TRBJ1-2; no clear D gene. The CDR3 is made up of 12 amino acids. In germline, CDR1 is SGHAT, CDR2 FQNNGV. Trimming removed 4 bases at V and 8 bases at J, with 11 bases between. The CDR3 nucleotides are TGTGCCAGCAGCTGCGGGGTCTTGGGCTACACCTTC. Its protein is CASSCGVLGYTF. The entire variable domain, with the rest obtained from reference TRBV11-2 and TRBJ1-2, is as follows: EAGVAQSPRYKIIEKRQSVAFWCNPISGHATLYWYQQILGQGPKLLIQFQNNGVVDDSQLPKDRFSAERLKGVDSTLKIQPAKLEDSAVYLCASSCGVLGYTFGSGTRLTVV.

V gene TRBV11-2 combines with J gene TRBJ1-1; D ambiguous. The CDR3 is 12 amino acids. Germline V CDR1 and CDR2: SGHAT, FQNNGV. For the CDR3, the DNA is TGTGGCAGTAGCCGAGTGAAAAGCGAAGCTTTCTTT. Amino acids: CGSSRVKSEAFF.

In the case of this clonotype: No conserved phenylalanine or tryptophan ends this CDR3, so it is likely a read error. The V and J genes are TRBV4-2 and TRBJ1-1; possibly TRBD1 for D (6 bases). The germline CDR1 and CDR2 sequences are LGHNA and YNFKEQ. Trimming took 4 bases from V and 5 from J, leaving 20 bases between them. This CDR3 comprises 16 residues. The DNA for the CDR3 is TGTGCCAGCAGCCCTTTGCGGTCAGGGGATGGTACTGAAGCTTTCATT. Translated, it gives CASSPLRSGDGTEAFI.

Note on this clonotype: A read error may account for a junction end that differs from germline. This chain links TRBV29-1 with TRBJ2-3, with a tentative D call TRBD2 (6 bases). The V gene's germline CDR1 is SQVTM and CDR2 ANQGSEA. The CDR3 covers 13 residues. The CDR3 DNA reads as TGCATCGTTCTCATAGCGGGCACAGATACGCAGTATTTT. Translating it yields CIVLIAGTDTQYF.

In regard to this clonotype: Sequence at one end of the junction differs from germline and may be a read error. This chain links TRBV11-3 with TRBJ2-3; TRBD2 agrees at 14 bases. Germline V gene data show CDR1 as SGHNT and CDR2 as YENEEA. The CDR3 extends over 14 amino acids. The CDR3 DNA reads as TGTGCCAGTAGCTTCGGACTAGCGGGAGGTACGCAGTATTTT. Translation gives CASSFGLAGGTQYF.

This clonotype was recorded once. The V and J genes are TRBV30 and TRBJ2-1; weak D call: TRBD2 (5 bases). CDR3 length: 13 amino acids. Germline V gene sequence: CDR1 GTSNPN, CDR2 SVGIG (reference sequence). The V gene lost 2 bases and the J gene lost 2 bases, with 7 bases spanning the gap. CDR3 residues: CAWSWEPYNEQFF. The DNA of the CDR3 is TGTGCCTGGAGTTGGGAGCCCTACAATGAGCAGTTCTTC.

This clonotype was found a few times. This may come from a read error, since a much larger clone is one base off. V gene TRBV11-1 combines with J gene TRBJ1-1, with 7 positions matching TRBD1. J was trimmed by 12 bases and V by 4 bases; bases with no gene match: 8. This CDR3 comprises 12 residues. The germline V gene encodes CDR1 SGHAT and CDR2 FQDESV (reference sequence). CDR3 sequence (DNA): TGTGCCAGCAGCTACGGACAGGAAGGGTCTTTCTTT. Encoded protein: CASSYGQEGSFF.

In this sample, this clonotype turned up a few times. Since a much larger clone is just one base distant, this may be a read error. V and J are TRBV20-1 and TRBJ1-1; possibly TRBD1 for D (6 bases). The V end lost 5 bases, the J end lost 4 bases, and 20 bases lay between the germline ends. The length of the CDR3 is 15 residues. The germline V gene has CDR1 DFQATT and CDR2 SNEGSKA (reference sequence). The chain's CDR3 is CSALTGSTGSTEAFF. The CDR3 coding sequence is TGCAGTGCTTTGACAGGTTCCACAGGGAGCACTGAAGCTTTCTTT.

V is TRBV19 and J is TRBJ2-1; TRBD1 or TRBD2 may be the D gene (5 bases each). This CDR3 has 15 amino acids. In germline, CDR1 is LNHDA, CDR2 SQIVND (reference sequence). Trimming pared 4 bases from V and 3 bases from J, leaving 13 bases between. The CDR3 coding sequence is TGTGCCAGTAGTACAGGGAGACCCAACTACAATGAGCAGTTCTTC. This encodes CASSTGRPNYNEQFF.

Comment on this clonotype: Because it lacks the conserved phenylalanine or tryptophan at the end, this CDR3 is likely a read error. The chain combines TRBV6-1 with TRBJ2-3; TRBD2 matches at 12 bases. V lost 6 bases and J lost 4; bases outside the gene matches: 5. The CDR3 totals 15 residues. Germline V gives CDR1 MNHNS, CDR2 SASEGT. The CDR3 sequence is CASRRLAGVADTQYL. Here the CDR3 DNA reads TGTGCCAGCAGGCGACTAGCGGGAGTGGCAGATACGCAGTATTTG.

This clonotype was observed a few times. This chain joins TRBV29-1 and TRBJ2-7; 10 bases map to TRBD2. The germline CDR1 and CDR2 sequences are SQVTM and ANQGSEA. J lost 3 bases, V lost 3 bases, and 8 bases had no gene match. The CDR3 extends over 15 amino acids. The DNA of the CDR3 is TGCAGCGTTGATCAGGCTAGCGGGAGCTACTACGAGCAGTACGTC. Translation gives CSVDQASGSYYEQYV.

This clonotype showed up many times. The chain carries TRBV20-1 and TRBJ2-5; TRBD2 matches 9 bases. The germline V gene has CDR1 DFQATT and CDR2 SNEGSKA (reference sequence). V lost 5 bases, J lost 7 bases, and 8 bases stayed unmatched. This CDR3 is 13 amino acids long. The CDR3 loop reads CSAGGLADGTQYF. DNA for the CDR3: TGCAGTGCTGGGGGACTAGCCGACGGGACCCAGTACTTC.

This clonotype has more than one count but fewer than ten. V and J are TRBV5-1 and TRBJ1-2; D not resolved. The ends were cut back, 2 bases at V and 4 bases at J, with 12 bases in the middle. This CDR3 contains 14 residues. CDR1 and CDR2 (germline): SGHRS, YFSETQ. CDR3 protein: CASSFGGEIYGYTF. Here the CDR3 DNA reads TGCGCCAGCAGCTTCGGTGGGGAAATCTATGGCTACACCTTC.

This clonotype was detected a few times. The genes are TRBV29-1 and TRBJ1-4, with a weak D call TRBD1 (5 bases). The CDR3 runs 12 residues. Between the trimmed V and J ends, which lost 6 bases and 10 bases, there was a span of 15 bases. Germline V gives CDR1 SQVTM, CDR2 ANQGSEA. CDR3 sequence (DNA): TGCAGCGTAGGGGCCACTCGGGGAAAACTGTTTTTT. Translated: CSVGATRGKLFF.

This clonotype was seen just once. One base away lies a much larger clone, so this may be a sequencing read error. This sequence joins TRBV6-6 and TRBJ2-7; no firm D call. The CDR3 covers 12 residues. CDR1 is MNHNY, CDR2 SVGAGI, per germline (reference sequence). The CDR3 region has the DNA TGTACCAGCAATGGGGTCTTGGACGAGCAGTACTTC. It specifies CTSNGVLDEQYF.

Points on this clonotype: This sequence may be a read error, since a much larger clone differs from it by one base. The chain is built from TRBV29-1 and TRBJ2-3, with D perhaps TRBD2 (5 bases). The CDR3 covers 14 residues. The germline V gene encodes CDR1 SQVTM and CDR2 ANQGSEA. The chain's CDR3 is CSIENGIALDTQYF. The CDR3 DNA sequence: TGCAGCATTGAAAACGGGATTGCCCTAGATACGCAGTATTTT.

Concerning this clonotype itself: A read error may produce the germline difference seen at one junction end. The V call is TRBV11-2, the J call TRBJ2-3; D is unresolved. Per the germline V gene, CDR1 is SGHAT and CDR2 is FQNNGV. The CDR3 is 13 residues long. The CDR3 protein is CASSQDGTDTRYF. As DNA, the CDR3 is TGTGCCAGCAGTCAAGACGGCACAGATACGCGGTATTTT. Filled out from reference TRBV11-2 and TRBJ2-3, the complete variable domain reads EAGVAQSPRYKIIEKRQSVAFWCNPISGHATLYWYQQILGQGPKLLIQFQNNGVVDDSQLPKDRFSAERLKGVDSTLKIQPAKLEDSAVYLCASSQDGTDTRYFGPGTRLTVL.

This chain joins TRBV11-2 and TRBJ2-3, with D tentatively TRBD1 (5 bases). The CDR3 loop spans 14 amino acids. The V gene lost 4 bases and the J gene lost 7 bases, with 15 bases spanning the gap. The V gene's germline CDR1 is SGHAT and CDR2 FQNNGV. CDR3 bases: TGTGCCAGCAGCTCTTACAGGCCAGCCAATACGCAGTATTTT. It encodes CASSSYRPANTQYF.